This note documents a single T cell receptor (beta chain) sequence. The data stem from a study of blood T cell repertoires in COVID-19. Method: immunoSEQ multiplex PCR; TCRdb's copy keeps in-frame clones and lacks some. The repertoire includes 150,000 or so clones, 75% to 90% of them detected once, and roughly 3.5% sits in the top ten. Allocation to cohorts depended on clinical history reported by the participants. The source is a woman aged 55 to 70 who had recovered from COVID-19. Input material: PBMCs or T cells enriched from blood (not recorded which).

The chain's CDR3 is CASSQDRLAGAYEQYF. CDR3 nucleotide sequence: TGTGCCAGCAGCCAAGACCGGCTAGCGGGGGCTTACGAGCAGTACTTC. This chain connects TRBV3-1 (or the pseudogene TRBV3-2) to TRBJ2-7; the match to TRBD2 covers 10 bases. Germline V gene sequence: CDR1 LGHDT, CDR2 YNNKEL (reference sequence). The J segment lost 4 bases and the V segment lost 0 bases, leaving 6 bases of the junction unmatched. CDR3 length equals 16 residues.